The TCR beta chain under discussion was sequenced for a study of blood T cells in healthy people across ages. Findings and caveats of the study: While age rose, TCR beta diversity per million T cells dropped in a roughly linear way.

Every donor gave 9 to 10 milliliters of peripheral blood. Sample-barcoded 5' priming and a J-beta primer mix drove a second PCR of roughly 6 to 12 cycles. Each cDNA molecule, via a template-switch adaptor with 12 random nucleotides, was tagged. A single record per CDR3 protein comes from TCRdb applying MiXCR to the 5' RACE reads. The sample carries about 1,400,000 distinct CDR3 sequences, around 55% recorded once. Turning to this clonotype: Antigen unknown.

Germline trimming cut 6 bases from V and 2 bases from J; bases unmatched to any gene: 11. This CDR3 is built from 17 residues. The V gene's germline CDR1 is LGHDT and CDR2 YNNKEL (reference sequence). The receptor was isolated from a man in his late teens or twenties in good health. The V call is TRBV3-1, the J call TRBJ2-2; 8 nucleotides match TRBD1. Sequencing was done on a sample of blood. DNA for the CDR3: TGTGCCAGCAGGGACAGGGACTGGAGTGGTAACACCGGGGAGCTGTTTTTT. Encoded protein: CASRDRDWSGNTGELFF.